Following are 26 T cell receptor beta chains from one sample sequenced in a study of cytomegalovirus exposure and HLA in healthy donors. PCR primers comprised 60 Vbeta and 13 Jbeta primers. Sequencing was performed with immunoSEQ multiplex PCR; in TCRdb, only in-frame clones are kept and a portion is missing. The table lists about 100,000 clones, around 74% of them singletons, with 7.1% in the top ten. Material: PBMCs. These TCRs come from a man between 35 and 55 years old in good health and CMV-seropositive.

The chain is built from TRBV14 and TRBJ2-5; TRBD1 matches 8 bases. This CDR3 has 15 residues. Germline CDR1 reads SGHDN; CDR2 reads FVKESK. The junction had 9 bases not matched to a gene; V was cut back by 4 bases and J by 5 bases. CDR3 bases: TGTGCCAGCAGCCTCCTCGGACAGGGTCGGGAGACCCAGTACTTC. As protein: CASSLLGQGRETQYF. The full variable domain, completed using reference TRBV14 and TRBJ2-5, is EAGVTQFPSHSVIEKGQTVTLRCDPISGHDNLYWYRRVMGKEIKFLLHFVKESKQDESGMPNNRFLAERTGGTYSTLKVQPAELEDSGVYFCASSLLGQGRETQYFGPGTRLLVL.

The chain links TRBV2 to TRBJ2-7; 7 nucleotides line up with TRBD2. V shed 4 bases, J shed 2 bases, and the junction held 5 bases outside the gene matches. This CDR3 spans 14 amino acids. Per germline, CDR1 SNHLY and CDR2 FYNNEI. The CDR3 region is CASSGRDYTYEQYF. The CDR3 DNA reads TGTGCCAGCAGTGGCCGGGACTACACCTACGAGCAGTACTTC.

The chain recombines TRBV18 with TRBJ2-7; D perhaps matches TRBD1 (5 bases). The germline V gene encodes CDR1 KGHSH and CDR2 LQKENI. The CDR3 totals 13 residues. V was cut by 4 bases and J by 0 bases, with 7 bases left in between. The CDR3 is CASSQGPSYEQYF. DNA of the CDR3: TGTGCCAGCTCACAGGGGCCCTCCTACGAGCAGTACTTC.

The DNA for the CDR3 is TGTGCCAGCAGGTTGACTTCTGGGGCCAACGTCCTGACTTTC. Translating gives CASRLTSGANVLTF. The rearrangement joins TRBV27 to TRBJ2-6, with D unclear. V was shortened by 6 bases and J by 1 base, with 7 bases between the two germline ends. CDR1 and CDR2 from the germline V gene are MNHEY and SMNVEV (reference sequence). The length of the CDR3 is 14 residues.

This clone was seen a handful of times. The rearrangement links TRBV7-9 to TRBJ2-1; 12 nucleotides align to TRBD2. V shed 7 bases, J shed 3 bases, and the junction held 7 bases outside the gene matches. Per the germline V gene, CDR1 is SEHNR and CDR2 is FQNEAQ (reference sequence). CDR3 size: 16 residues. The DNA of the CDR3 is TGTGCCAGCACCCCGACTAGCGGGGGCTTCTACAATGAGCAGTTCTTC. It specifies CASTPTSGGFYNEQFF.

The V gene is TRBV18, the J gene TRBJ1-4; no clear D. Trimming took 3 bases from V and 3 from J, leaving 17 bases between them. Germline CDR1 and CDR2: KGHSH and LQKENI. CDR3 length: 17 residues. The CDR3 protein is CASSPSRVNAANEKLFF. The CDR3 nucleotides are TGTGCCAGCTCACCTAGTCGGGTTAATGCAGCTAATGAAAAACTGTTTTTT.

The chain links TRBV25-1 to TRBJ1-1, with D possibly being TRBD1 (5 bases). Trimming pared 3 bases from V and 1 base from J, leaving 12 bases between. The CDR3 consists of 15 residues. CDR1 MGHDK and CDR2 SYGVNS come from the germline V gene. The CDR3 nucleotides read TGTGCCAGCAGTGACCCCGGGCAGGGGAACACTGAAGCTTTCTTT. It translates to CASSDPGQGNTEAFF.

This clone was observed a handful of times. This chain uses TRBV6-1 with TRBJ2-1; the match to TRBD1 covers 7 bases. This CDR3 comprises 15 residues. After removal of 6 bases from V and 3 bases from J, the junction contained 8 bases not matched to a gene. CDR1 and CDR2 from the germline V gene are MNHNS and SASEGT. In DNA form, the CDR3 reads TGTGCCAGCAGGGCCGGGAACAGGGGCTACAATGAGCAGTTCTTC. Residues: CASRAGNRGYNEQFF.

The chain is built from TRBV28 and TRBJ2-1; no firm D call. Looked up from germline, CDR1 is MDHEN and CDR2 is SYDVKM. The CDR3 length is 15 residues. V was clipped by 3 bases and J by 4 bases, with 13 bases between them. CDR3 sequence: CASSFLVATYNEQFF. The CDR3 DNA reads TGTGCCAGCAGTTTCCTCGTTGCGACATACAATGAGCAGTTCTTC.

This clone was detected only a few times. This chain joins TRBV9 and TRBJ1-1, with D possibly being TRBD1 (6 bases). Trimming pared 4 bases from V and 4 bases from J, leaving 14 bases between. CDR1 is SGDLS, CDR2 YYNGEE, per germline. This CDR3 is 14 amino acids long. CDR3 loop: CASSPTDSPTEAFF. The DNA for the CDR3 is TGTGCCAGCAGCCCCACGGACAGTCCCACTGAAGCTTTCTTT.

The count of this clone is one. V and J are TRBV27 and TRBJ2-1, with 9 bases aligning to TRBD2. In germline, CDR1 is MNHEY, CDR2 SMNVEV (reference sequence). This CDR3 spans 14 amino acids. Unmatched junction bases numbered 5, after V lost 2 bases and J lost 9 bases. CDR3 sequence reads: CASSLSGRWAEQFF. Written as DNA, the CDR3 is TGTGCCAGCAGTTTAAGCGGGAGGTGGGCTGAGCAGTTCTTC.

Here the CDR3 DNA reads TGTGCCAGCGTTACAGGGTCCAGCTATGGCTACACCTTC. Protein: CASVTGSSYGYTF. The J gene is TRBJ1-2, the V gene TRBV6-7, with D perhaps TRBD1 (6 bases). TRBV6-7 has ORF status, its function being uncertain. The ends were cut back, 8 bases at V and 4 bases at J, with 14 bases in the middle. The CDR3 is made up of 13 amino acids.

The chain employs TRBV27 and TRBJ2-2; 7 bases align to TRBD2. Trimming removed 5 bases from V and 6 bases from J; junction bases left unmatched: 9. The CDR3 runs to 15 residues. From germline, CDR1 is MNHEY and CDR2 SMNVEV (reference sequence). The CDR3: CASSPWGGIAGELFF. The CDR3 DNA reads TGTGCCAGCAGTCCATGGGGAGGGATCGCCGGGGAGCTGTTTTTT.

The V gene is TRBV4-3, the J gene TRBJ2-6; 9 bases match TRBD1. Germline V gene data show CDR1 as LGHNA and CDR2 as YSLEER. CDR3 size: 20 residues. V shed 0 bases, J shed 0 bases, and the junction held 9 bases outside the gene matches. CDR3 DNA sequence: TGCGCCAGCAGCCAAGAGGGCCCGGGACAGGGTCCCTCTGGGGCCAACGTCCTGACTTTC. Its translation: CASSQEGPGQGPSGANVLTF.

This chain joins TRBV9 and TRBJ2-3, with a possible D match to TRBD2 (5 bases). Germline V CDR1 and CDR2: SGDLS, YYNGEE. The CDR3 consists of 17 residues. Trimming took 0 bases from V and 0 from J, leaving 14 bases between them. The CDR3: CASSVVSGSLSTDTQYF. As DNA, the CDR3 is TGTGCCAGCAGCGTAGTTTCGGGGTCACTTAGCACAGATACGCAGTATTTT.

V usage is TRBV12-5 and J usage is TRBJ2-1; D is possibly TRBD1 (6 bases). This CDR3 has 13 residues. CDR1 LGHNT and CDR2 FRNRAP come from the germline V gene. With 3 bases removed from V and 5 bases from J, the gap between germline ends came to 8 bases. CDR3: CASGFGTNNEQFF. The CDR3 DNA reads TGTGCTAGTGGTTTCGGGACAAACAATGAGCAGTTCTTC.

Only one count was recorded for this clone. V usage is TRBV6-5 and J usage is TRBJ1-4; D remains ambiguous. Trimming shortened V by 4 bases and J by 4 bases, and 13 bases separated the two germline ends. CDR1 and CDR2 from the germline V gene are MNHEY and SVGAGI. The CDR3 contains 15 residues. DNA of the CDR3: TGTGCCAGCAGTTCTCCGGGAGGACGTAATGAAAAACTGTTTTTT. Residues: CASSSPGGRNEKLFF.

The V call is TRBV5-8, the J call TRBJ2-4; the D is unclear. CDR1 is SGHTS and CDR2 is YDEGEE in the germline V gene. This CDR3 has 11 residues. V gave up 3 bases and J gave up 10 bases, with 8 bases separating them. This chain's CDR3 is CASSSFGIQYF. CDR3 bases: TGTGCCAGCAGCTCGTTCGGGATTCAGTACTTC.

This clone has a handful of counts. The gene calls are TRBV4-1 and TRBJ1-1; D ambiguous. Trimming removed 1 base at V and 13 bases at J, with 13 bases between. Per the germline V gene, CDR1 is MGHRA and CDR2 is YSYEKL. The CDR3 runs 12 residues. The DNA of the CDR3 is TGCGCCAGCAGCCAAGGCTCGGGATGGGTTTTCTTT. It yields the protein CASSQGSGWVFF.

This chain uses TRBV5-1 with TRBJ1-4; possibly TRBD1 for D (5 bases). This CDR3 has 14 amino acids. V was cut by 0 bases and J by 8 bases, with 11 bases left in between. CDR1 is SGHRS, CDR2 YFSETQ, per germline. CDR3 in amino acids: CASSLGGLEEKLFF. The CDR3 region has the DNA TGCGCCAGCAGCTTGGGGGGACTGGAGGAAAAACTGTTTTTT.

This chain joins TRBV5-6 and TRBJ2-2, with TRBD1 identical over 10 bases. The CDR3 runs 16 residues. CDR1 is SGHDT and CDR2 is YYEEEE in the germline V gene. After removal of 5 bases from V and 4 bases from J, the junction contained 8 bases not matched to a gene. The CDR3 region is CASSLDRGLGTGELFF. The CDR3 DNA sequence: TGTGCCAGCAGTCTAGACAGGGGGCTAGGCACCGGGGAGCTGTTTTTT. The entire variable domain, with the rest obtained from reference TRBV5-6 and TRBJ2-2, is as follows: DAGVTQSPTHLIKTRGQQVTLRCSPKSGHDTVSWYQQALGQGPQFIFQYYEEEERQRGNFPDRFSGHQFPNYSSELNVNALLLGDSALYLCASSLDRGLGTGELFFGEGSRLTVL.

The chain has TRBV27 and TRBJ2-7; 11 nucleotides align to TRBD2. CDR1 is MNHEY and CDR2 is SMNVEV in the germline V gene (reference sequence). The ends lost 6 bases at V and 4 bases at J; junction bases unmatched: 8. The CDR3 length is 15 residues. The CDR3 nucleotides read TGTGCCAGCAGAACTAGCGGGAGCCCCCTGTACGAGCAGTACTTC. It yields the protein CASRTSGSPLYEQYF.

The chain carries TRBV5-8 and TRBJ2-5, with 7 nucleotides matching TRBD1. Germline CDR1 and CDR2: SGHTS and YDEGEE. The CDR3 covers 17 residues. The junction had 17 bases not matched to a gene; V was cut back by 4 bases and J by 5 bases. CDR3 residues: CASSTWRGSTGVETQYF. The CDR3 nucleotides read TGTGCCAGCAGCACCTGGAGAGGGAGCACAGGGGTTGAGACCCAGTACTTC.

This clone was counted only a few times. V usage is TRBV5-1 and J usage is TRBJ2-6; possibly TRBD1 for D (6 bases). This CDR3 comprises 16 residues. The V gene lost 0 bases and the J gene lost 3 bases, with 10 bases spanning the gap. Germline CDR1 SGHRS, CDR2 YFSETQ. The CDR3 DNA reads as TGCGCCAGCAGCTTGGTTGGGGGCGGTGGGGCCAACGTCCTGACTTTC. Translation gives CASSLVGGGGANVLTF.

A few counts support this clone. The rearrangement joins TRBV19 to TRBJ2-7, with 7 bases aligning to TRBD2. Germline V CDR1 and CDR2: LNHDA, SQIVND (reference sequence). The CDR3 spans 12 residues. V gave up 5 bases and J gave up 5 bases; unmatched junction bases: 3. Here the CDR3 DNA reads TGTGCCAGTAGTCGAGGACTAGACGAGCAGTACTTC. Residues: CASSRGLDEQYF.

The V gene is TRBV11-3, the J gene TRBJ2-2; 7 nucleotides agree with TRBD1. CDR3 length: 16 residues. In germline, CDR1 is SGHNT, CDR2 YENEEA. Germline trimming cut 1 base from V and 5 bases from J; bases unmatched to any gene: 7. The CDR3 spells CASSLGDSVETGELFF. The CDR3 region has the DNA TGTGCCAGCAGCTTAGGGGACAGCGTGGAGACCGGGGAGCTGTTTTTT.